Sequencing of this TCR beta chain was carried out in a study of blood T cell repertoires in COVID-19. Study background: The analysed material was cDNA or gDNA that came from T cells, B-cell-depleted T cells, or PBMCs.

Trimming stripped 5 bases from V and 0 bases from J, with 20 bases between. The germline gives CDR1 LGHDT, CDR2 YNNKEL (reference sequence). The CDR3 is 19 residues long. In the authors' workflow: Amplification with reference gene primers provided the estimates of nucleated cell counts. Generated by immunoSEQ multiplex PCR, the TCRdb table keeps only in-frame clones and is missing some. From that table come the V and J calls and clone size; the DNA was used to work out D and trimming. The sample includes about 180,000 clones, approximately 80% seen only once; the top ten take 6.5% to 8.5%. Sequencing was done on a sample of peripheral blood. This sequence originates from a human donor in a cohort sampled during active COVID-19. The J gene is TRBJ1-6, the V gene TRBV3-1 (or the pseudogene TRBV3-2); possibly TRBD1 for D (5 bases). Written as DNA, the CDR3 is TGTGCCAGCAGCGAAGCCTACCAACAGGAGAGCTCCTATAATTCACCCCTCCACTTT. This sequence encodes CASSEAYQQESSYNSPLHF.